This is a list of T cell receptor beta chains from one sample in a study of T cells in Graves' hyperthyroidism and ophthalmopathy. One entry per CDR3 protein, called by TCRdb with MiXCR from the multiplex PCR reads. The top ten hold roughly 15% of the sample, which has 530,000 or so distinct CDR3 sequences, 17% seen once. The sequenced sample was blood. These receptors were obtained from a woman aged 18-35 years with Graves' ophthalmopathy. The CDR3 runs from the conserved cysteine through the conserved F or W. D genes are given only for firm matches. Size is omitted from some rows. Given values are once, few, many or a class for expanded clones.

V gene	clone size	D gene	J gene	CDR3 protein	CDR3 DNA
TRBV28	-	TRBD2	TRBJ2-7	CASSVTGTSSYEQHF	TGTGCCAGCAGTGTAACCGGGACTAGCTCCTACGAGCAGCACTTC
TRBV4-1	few	-	TRBJ1-1	CASSQVQSHPGPGGEAFF	TGCGCCAGCAGCCAAGTTCAGTCCCATCCGGGACCAGGAGGTGAAGCTTTCTTT
TRBV7-9	-	TRBD1	TRBJ2-7	CASSPPLGQGSYEQYF	TGTGCCAGCAGCCCACCACTCGGACAGGGCTCCTACGAGCAGTACTTC
TRBV7-3	many	-	TRBJ1-6	CASSTGPNSPLHF	TGTGCCAGCAGCACCGGGCCTAATTCACCCCTCCACTTT
TRBV3-1	many	TRBD2	TRBJ2-1	CASSSESGGAYNEQFF	TGTGCCAGCAGCAGCGAATCGGGGGGGGCTTACAATGAGCAGTTCTTC
TRBV6-1	-	TRBD1	TRBJ2-3	CASSGDRGRTDTQYF	TGTGCCAGCAGTGGAGACAGGGGACGTACAGATACGCAGTATTTT
TRBV20-1	-	-	TRBJ2-7	CSATGGQAYEQYF	TGCAGTGCCACCGGGGGGCAGGCCTACGAGCAGTACTTC
TRBV19	few	-	TRBJ1-4	CASLDSSNEKLFF	TGTGCCAGTCTGGACAGCTCTAATGAAAAACTGTTTTTT
TRBV28	-	-	TRBJ1-5	CASSLFPSARTEDQPQHF	TGTGCCAGCAGTTTATTCCCGTCCGCCAGGACAGAAGATCAGCCCCAGCATTTT
TRBV11-2	many	TRBD2	TRBJ2-3	CASSLGLAGGRGDTQYF	TGTGCCAGCAGCTTAGGACTAGCGGGAGGGCGTGGGGATACGCAGTATTTT
TRBV28	few	-	TRBJ1-6	CASMAGFYNSPLHF	TGTGCCAGCATGGCCGGTTTTTATAATTCACCCCTCCACTTT
TRBV6-2/TRBV6-3	many	-	TRBJ1-2	CASSYSGGGGYTF	TGTGCCAGCAGTTACTCGGGAGGCGGTGGCTACACCTTC
TRBV30	many	-	TRBJ1-6	CAWRALINSPLHF	TGTGCCTGGAGGGCCCTTATCAATTCACCCCTCCACTTT
TRBV5-1	-	-	TRBJ2-1	CASSLNRGPYNEQFF	TGCGCCAGCAGCTTGAACCGAGGGCCCTACAATGAGCAGTTCTTC
TRBV24-1	-	-	TRBJ2-3	CATSVFSGREEDTQYF	TGTGCCACCAGTGTTTTCTCCGGGAGAGAGGAAGATACGCAGTATTTT
TRBV12-3/TRBV12-4	-	-	TRBJ2-5	CASMGDIETQYF	TGTGCCAGCATGGGTGATATAGAGACCCAGTACTTC
TRBV10-3	few	TRBD1	TRBJ2-7	CAIIGTGYYEQYF	TGTGCCATCATCGGGACAGGCTACTACGAGCAGTACTTC
TRBV3-1	-	-	TRBJ2-2	CASTQWGNTGGLFF	TGTGCCAGCACCCAGTGGGGGAACACCGGGGGGCTGTTTTTT
TRBV12-3/TRBV12-4	many	-	TRBJ2-3	CASRVAGLDTQYF	TGTGCCAGCCGAGTTGCGGGACTGGATACGCAGTATTTT
TRBV27	few	TRBD2	TRBJ2-1	CASSPAGTSGSIWFF	TGTGCCAGCAGTCCAGCCGGGACTAGCGGGAGTATTTGGTTCTTC
TRBV3-1	many	TRBD1	TRBJ2-7	CASSQGDRLSYEQYF	TGTGCCAGCAGCCAGGGGGACAGGCTCTCCTACGAGCAGTACTTC
TRBV6-2/TRBV6-3	-	-	TRBJ1-2	CASSDYEGYTF	TGTGCCAGCAGTGACTATGAGGGCTACACCTTC
TRBV11-2	many	-	TRBJ2-2	CASSLVPGELFF	TGTGCCAGCAGCTTAGTCCCCGGGGAGCTGTTTTTT
TRBV14	few	-	TRBJ2-7	CASSQDTERSYEQYF	TGTGCCAGCAGCCAAGACACAGAACGCTCCTACGAGCAGTACTTC
TRBV6-1	many	TRBD2	TRBJ2-3	CASSEALAGGTDTQYF	TGTGCCAGCAGTGAAGCACTAGCGGGAGGCACAGATACGCAGTATTTT
TRBV28	many	-	TRBJ2-7	CASSPRGVRVYEQYF	TGTGCCAGCAGTCCCAGGGGAGTTCGGGTTTACGAGCAGTACTTC
TRBV27	few	TRBD2	TRBJ2-7	CASSSGLAGSSGYEQYF	TGTGCCAGCAGTTCTGGGCTAGCGGGAAGCTCGGGGTACGAGCAGTACTTC